This note documents a single T cell receptor beta chain sequence. Which antigen it targets is not known. No much larger clone exists at a distance of one base, and base qualities are not known. V is trimmed back by 5 bases and J by 7 bases, and the junction contains 3 bases that no gene match accounts for. In the germline V gene, CDR1 corresponds to KGHDR and CDR2 to SFDVKD. From its cysteine to its phenylalanine, the CDR3 spans 14 amino acids. The only DNA kept is the CDR3, 42 bases in frame from the first base. The sample comes from a study of blood T cell repertoires in COVID-19 (dated by TCRdb to about 2020). Concerning the study at large: Collaborator samples came from the United States, Italy and Spain and covered acute and convalescent phases of COVID-19. The material from the prospective study consisted of cDNA or gDNA derived from T cells, B-cell-depleted T cells, or PBMCs. The dataset comprised deeply sampled blood TCRbeta repertoires from subjects exposed to, actively infected with, or recovered from COVID-19. The repertoires were released in a freely available public database intended as a resource for research on the immune response to SARS-CoV-2. The samples were drawn from two sources: the first 160 participants of the ongoing ImmuneRACE study, and 1,254 subjects contributed by 6 global collaborators. A de-identified subject ID, COVID-19 status, age in years and sex were almost always included in the sample metadata. Where available, HLA class I and class II types were taken from metadata supplied by the sample provider and were not determined by assay-based typing. Paper-wide results and their limitations: The quantity of clinical and demographic metadata differed by source and by participant and was supplied without curation.

The immunoSEQ Assay, a bias-controlled multiplex PCR, was used to amplify TCRbeta CDR3 regions from genomic DNA. Turning to the authors' computational methods: Within the assay, amplification of reference gene primers was used to estimate how many nucleated cells each sample contained. Sequence reads were collapsed and filtered to measure the absolute abundance of every unique TCRbeta CDR3 rearrangement. For each sample, productive Simpson clonality was calculated by taking the square root of Simpson's diversity index across productive rearrangements. Held by TCRdb, this immuneACCESS table contains in-frame sequences only and omits some clones. Under half of the omission traces to an unresolved V gene where checked; the cause of the rest is unknown. The V and J calls and clone size come from that table; D and trimming were worked out from the DNA. The table for this sample lists a few hundred thousand clones; 80% to 95% of them were counted only once. Under 3% of the sample is taken by the ten largest.

In Seattle, one collaborating source enrolled patients while the infection was active and tracked those patients longitudinally over the course of disease. Each collaborating institution followed its own protocols to collect whole blood in K2EDTA tubes. Collaborator samples were shipped for TCRbeta analysis as frozen whole blood, isolated PBMCs, or DNA extracted from either sample type. Sequencing was done on a sample of peripheral blood. The receptor chain draws on TRBV24-1 and TRBJ2-1, and 11 junctional nucleotides match TRBD2. This TCR was recovered from a person aged 18 to 29 with COVID-19, enrolled during active disease. For the CDR3, the sequence is CATSASGRKNEQFF. The bases read TGTGCCACCAGTGCTAGCGGGAGGAAAAATGAGCAGTTCTTC.